The 19 T cell receptor beta chains reported below all come from one sample, sequenced in a study of OX40 agonist ivuxolimab in advanced cancers. Generated by immunoSEQ multiplex PCR, the TCRdb table keeps only in-frame clones and is missing some. The table lists 72,000 or so clones, 87% of them singletons. The sample was CD4+ or CD8+ T cells sorted from blood, taken in a trial of the OX40 agonist ivuxolimab. Receptor source: an adult with an advanced solid tumor such as melanoma, head and neck, liver or kidney cancer.

The chain is built from TRBV10-3 and TRBJ2-4; D is undetermined. The length of the CDR3 is 18 residues. Trimming took off 3 bases at V and 0 bases at J, with 18 bases between the two ends. Germline V lookup: CDR1 ENHRY, CDR2 SYGVKD. The CDR3 loop is CAISEGRVGAAAKNIQYF. The CDR3 DNA is TGTGCCATCAGTGAAGGAAGGGTTGGAGCTGCAGCCAAAAACATTCAGTACTTC.

V is TRBV7-2 and J is TRBJ1-1; no firm D call. Per germline, CDR1 SGHTA and CDR2 FQGNSA. The V gene lost 5 bases and the J gene lost 8 bases, with 12 bases spanning the gap. The CDR3 spans 12 residues. The CDR3 sequence is CASSPTLREAFF. The CDR3 coding sequence is TGTGCCAGCAGCCCGACACTGAGGGAAGCTTTCTTT.

This clone was seen a single time. The rearrangement joins TRBV29-1 to TRBJ2-3; D possibly corresponds to TRBD1 (5 bases). CDR1 and CDR2 from the germline V gene are SQVTM and ANQGSEA. V was trimmed by 5 bases and J by 5 bases, leaving 14 bases between them. The CDR3 is 13 residues long. The CDR3 coding sequence is TGCAGCGTTCCTATTTCCCAGGGAGATACGCAGTATTTT. It translates to CSVPISQGDTQYF.

This clone appeared a single time. The V and J genes are TRBV7-9 and TRBJ1-4, with D maybe TRBD1 (5 bases). The V end was cut by 0 bases, the J end by 0 bases, with 8 bases between. This CDR3 contains 16 residues. Germline V lookup: CDR1 SEHNR, CDR2 FQNEAQ (reference sequence). The CDR3 reads CASSLAMGATNEKLFF. CDR3 nucleotide sequence: TGTGCCAGCAGCTTAGCGATGGGGGCAACTAATGAAAAACTGTTTTTT. Full variable domain (rest looked up from reference TRBV7-9 and TRBJ1-4): DTGVSQNPRHKITKRGQNVTFRCDPISEHNRLYWYRQTLGQGPEFLTYFQNEAQLEKSRLLSDRFSAERPKGSFSTLEIQRTEQGDSAMYLCASSLAMGATNEKLFFGSGTQLSVL.

The chain carries TRBV7-3 and TRBJ2-5; D gene unclear. Germline V gives CDR1 SGHTA, CDR2 FQGTGA. The CDR3 contains 14 residues. V lost 3 bases, J lost 11 bases, and 19 bases lay in between. The CDR3 DNA follows: TGTGCCAGCAGCTTCTCAGGTCCCCAACAACGGCAGTACTTC. It yields the protein CASSFSGPQQRQYF.

The chain is built from TRBV7-9 and TRBJ2-3; D unclear. The CDR3 extends over 15 amino acids. V lost 2 bases, J lost 2 bases, and 11 bases lay in between. CDR1 is SEHNR, CDR2 FQNEAQ, per germline (reference sequence). The CDR3 spells CASSLYPAPTDTQYF. In nucleotides, the CDR3 is TGTGCCAGCAGCTTATACCCGGCTCCCACAGATACGCAGTATTTT.

The chain has TRBV13 and TRBJ2-7; 9 bases fit TRBD2. CDR1 PRHDT and CDR2 FYEKMQ come from the germline V gene (reference sequence). CDR3 length: 17 residues. The trim removed 5 bases at V and 4 bases at J, leaving 15 bases unmatched. CDR3 loop: CASSEVRLGLAGYEQYF. The DNA for the CDR3 is TGTGCCAGCAGCGAAGTGAGATTGGGGCTAGCGGGGTACGAGCAGTACTTC.

A few counts support this clone. This chain connects TRBV2 to TRBJ1-1; D is ambiguous. V lost 6 bases to trimming and J lost 1 base, with 9 bases between them. There are 13 residues in the CDR3. Germline CDR1 is SNHLY and CDR2 is FYNNEI. CDR3 in amino acids: CASRKTENTEAFF. CDR3 nucleotides: TGTGCCAGCAGGAAGACGGAGAACACTGAAGCTTTCTTT.

This sequence joins TRBV6-5 and TRBJ1-5, with a weak D call TRBD1 (5 bases). The CDR3 totals 15 residues. V shed 4 bases and J shed 1 base, with 11 bases lying between them. The germline gives CDR1 MNHEY, CDR2 SVGAGI. CDR3 bases: TGTGCCAGCAGTTCCGCGACAGCAAGCAATCAGCCCCAGCATTTT. It yields the protein CASSSATASNQPQHF.

This rearrangement joins TRBV9 to TRBJ1-4; D perhaps matches TRBD1 (6 bases). Trimming shortened V by 4 bases and J by 5 bases, and 15 bases separated the two germline ends. The CDR3 totals 15 residues. Germline V gene data show CDR1 as SGDLS and CDR2 as YYNGEE. For the CDR3, the DNA is TGTGCCAGCAGCCCAAGGGACAACTCAAATGAAAAACTGTTTTTT. This gives the protein CASSPRDNSNEKLFF.

V and J are TRBV5-1 and TRBJ2-1, with no clear D. CDR3 size: 15 residues. Trimming left V 0 bases short and J 2 bases short, with 9 bases between. CDR1 is SGHRS and CDR2 is YFSETQ in the germline V gene. Here the CDR3 DNA reads TGCGCCAGCAGCTTGGTAGCTAACCCCTACAATGAGCAGTTCTTC. The encoded protein is CASSLVANPYNEQFF.

V gene TRBV6-5 combines with J gene TRBJ2-3; D ambiguous. CDR3 size: 12 residues. CDR1 MNHEY and CDR2 SVGAGI come from the germline V gene. V gave up 6 bases and J gave up 1 base, with 5 bases separating them. CDR3 bases: TGTGCCAGCAGGGACGGCACAGATACGCAGTATTTT. Its translation is CASRDGTDTQYF.

Points on this clone: An end of the junction differs from the germline gene, which may be a read error. This sequence joins TRBV16 and TRBJ1-2, with 9 bases fitting TRBD1. The CDR3 runs to 13 residues. The germline V gene encodes CDR1 KGHSY and CDR2 FQNENV. In nucleotides, the CDR3 is TGTGCCAGCAGCCCGCGGACAGGGGCCCAGGACCACTTC. Its translation is CASSPRTGAQDHF.

This chain links TRBV7-9 with TRBJ2-1, with TRBD2 identical over 14 bases. V dropped 5 bases and J dropped 6; count of bases not matched to a gene: 6. Germline V gene lookup returns CDR1 SEHNR and CDR2 FQNEAQ (reference sequence). CDR3 length equals 16 residues. The CDR3 spells CASSRRTSGGINEQFF. As DNA, the CDR3 is TGTGCCAGCAGCCGCCGGACTAGCGGGGGGATCAATGAGCAGTTCTTC.

This clone has more than one count but fewer than ten. The J gene is TRBJ1-1, the V gene TRBV11-2, with a weak D call TRBD1 (6 bases). CDR3 size: 15 residues. The V gene lost 5 bases and the J gene lost 1 base, with 14 bases spanning the gap. Per germline, CDR1 SGHAT and CDR2 FQNNGV. Here the CDR3 DNA reads TGTGCCAGCAGCGAACAGGGAGCGGCGAACACTGAAGCTTTCTTT. Amino acid sequence: CASSEQGAANTEAFF.

The chain is built from TRBV6-1 and TRBJ2-2; no definite D call. The ends were cut back, 6 bases at V and 4 bases at J, with 9 bases in the middle. The CDR3 spans 13 residues. Germline loops: CDR1 MNHNS, CDR2 SASEGT. This CDR3 is CASSDSFTGELFF. DNA for the CDR3: TGTGCCAGCAGCGATAGCTTCACCGGGGAGCTGTTTTTT.

The chain links TRBV18 to TRBJ2-7; D is possibly TRBD2 (7 bases). The CDR3 has 15 residues. In germline, CDR1 is KGHSH, CDR2 LQKENI. V lost 1 base and J lost 2, with 12 bases in between. The CDR3 here is CASSPHGGHTYEQYF. CDR3 coding DNA: TGTGCCAGCTCACCACACGGGGGGCACACCTACGAGCAGTACTTC.

This chain joins TRBV20-1 and TRBJ2-7; no clear D. The germline gives CDR1 DFQATT, CDR2 SNEGSKA (reference sequence). Trimming took 2 bases from V and 2 from J, leaving 4 bases between them. This CDR3 is 11 amino acids long. For the CDR3, the DNA is TGCAGTGCTAGACCAGCCTACGAGCAGTACTTC. Its translation: CSARPAYEQYF.

This chain joins TRBV9 and TRBJ1-2; possible D gene TRBD1, 6 bases. This CDR3 has 14 residues. Germline V gene lookup returns CDR1 SGDLS and CDR2 YYNGEE. V was pared by 4 bases and J by 4 bases, with 14 bases between. CDR3 coding DNA: TGTGCCAGCAGCCCAGGACAGCGCACCTATGGCTACACCTTC. Residues: CASSPGQRTYGYTF.